The rows below give T cell receptor beta chains drawn from one sample of a study of control samples from healthy donors and cancer patients. The method was immunoSEQ multiplex PCR; TCRdb's version includes in-frame clones alone and lacks a portion of them. The repertoire has roughly 190,000 clones, roughly 89% of them found once; the top ten carry around 1.5%. The source material was blood. Source of these receptors: a woman aged 25 to 45 in good health. Both conserved end residues are part of each CDR3. Each record gives: D gene, V gene, J gene, CDR3 length, clone size, CDR3 DNA, CDR3 protein. A D gene is named only where the DNA matches it firmly. Size tells how often a clone was seen (once, few, many) or the class of an expanded clone, and some rows leave it out.

-	TRBV3-1/TRBV3-2	TRBJ2-1	17	-	TGTGCCAGCAGCCAAGAATGGGGGGACAGCTCGTACAATGAGCAGTTCTTC	CASSQEWGDSSYNEQFF
TRBD1	TRBV13	TRBJ2-7	16	-	TGTGCCAGCAGCTTCTTAACCGGGACAGGGTCCTACGAGCAGTACTTC	CASSFLTGTGSYEQYF
-	TRBV6-6	TRBJ1-6	14	-	TGTGCCAGCAGTTACGGCGGATATAATTCACCCCTCCACTTT	CASSYGGYNSPLHF
TRBD2	TRBV18	TRBJ2-5	16	-	TGTGCCAGCTCACCACCGGGACTAGCGGGATTCGAGACCCAGTACTTC	CASSPPGLAGFETQYF
-	TRBV11-2	TRBJ2-1	14	-	TGTGCCAGCAGCTTAGCTCTACCCTACAATGAGCAGTTCTTC	CASSLALPYNEQFF
-	TRBV7-7	TRBJ2-7	13	-	TGTGCTAGCAGCTTGCGTCAGTCCTACGAGCAGTACTTC	CASSLRQSYEQYF
-	TRBV7-2	TRBJ1-4	15	-	TGTGCCAGCAGCTTAGTCGGGACACCAAATGAAAAACTGTTTTTT	CASSLVGTPNEKLFF
-	TRBV11-3	TRBJ2-1	13	-	TGTGCCAGCAGCTTAGGAGGCAGGAATGAGCAGTTCTTC	CASSLGGRNEQFF
-	TRBV13	TRBJ2-4	14	-	TGTGCCAGCAGCTTGCAGAGAGCCAAAAACATTCAGTACTTC	CASSLQRAKNIQYF
TRBD1	TRBV10-3	TRBJ2-3	14	-	TGTGCCATCGGGACCGGGACAGGCACAGATACGCAGTATTTT	CAIGTGTGTDTQYF
-	TRBV27	TRBJ2-7	13	-	TGTGCCAGCAGTGGGGGACACCCCTCCGAGCAGTACTTC	CASSGGHPSEQYF
TRBD1	TRBV27	TRBJ1-4	16	-	TGTGCCAGCAGCCGCGACAGGGGGCGCGATTATGAAAAACTGTTTTTT	CASSRDRGRDYEKLFF
-	TRBV10-1	TRBJ1-2	13	-	TGCGCCAGCAGTGAGAATCAGGGGTATGGCTACACCTTC	CASSENQGYGYTF
TRBD2	TRBV7-2	TRBJ2-3	15	-	TGTGCCAGCAGCCGCCGACTAGCGGGTACAGATACGCAGTATTTT	CASSRRLAGTDTQYF
-	TRBV11-2	TRBJ1-1	16	-	TGTGCCAGCAGCCCCTTATCAGGGCGGGTGATCACTGAAGCTTTCTTT	CASSPLSGRVITEAFF
-	TRBV27	TRBJ1-5	13	medium-sized	TGTGCCAGCAGTACTTCCCCAAGTCAGCCCCAGCATTTT	CASSTSPSQPQHF
TRBD2	TRBV5-4	TRBJ2-2	15	-	TGTGCCAGCAGCCCCGGGACTACAAACACCGGGGAGCTGTTTTTT	CASSPGTTNTGELFF
TRBD2	TRBV10-1	TRBJ2-3	14	once	TGCGCCAGCAGTGAGGAAGCGGGGGGGGATACGCAGTATTTT	CASSEEAGGDTQYF
-	TRBV9	TRBJ1-6	17	-	TGTGCCAGCAGCGTAGCTTCGGGCCTATCCCTAAATTCACCCCTCCACTTT	CASSVASGLSLNSPLHF
TRBD1	TRBV7-8	TRBJ1-4	14	-	TGTGCCAGCAGCCTCCGGGACAGGGGCGAAAAACTGTTTTTT	CASSLRDRGEKLFF
-	TRBV5-4	TRBJ1-2	14	-	TGTGCCAGCAGCTTGGGAGGGAACGACTATGGCTACACCTTC	CASSLGGNDYGYTF
-	TRBV6-5	TRBJ1-5	15	-	TGTGCCAGCAGTCTCCGCCGTTATAGCAATCAGCCCCAGCATTTT	CASSLRRYSNQPQHF
TRBD2	TRBV6-4	TRBJ2-1	15	-	TGTGCCAGCAGTGACGGGACTAGCGGGAGTCTTGAGCAGTTCTTC	CASSDGTSGSLEQFF
TRBD1	TRBV6-5	TRBJ2-7	14	-	TGTGCCAGCAGTTACCGGGACAGGGACTACGAGCAGTACTTC	CASSYRDRDYEQYF
-	TRBV6-5	TRBJ1-3	13	-	TGTGCCAGCAGTCCCCGGGCTGGAAACACCATATATTTT	CASSPRAGNTIYF
-	TRBV10-3	TRBJ2-7	15	-	TGTGCCATCAGTGAGTCGAAGACTACCGGCTACGAGCAGTACTTC	CAISESKTTGYEQYF
TRBD2	TRBV15	TRBJ2-1	16	-	TGTGCCACCAGCAGAGATCCGGGACTAGGGTCGGATGAGCAGTTCTTC	CATSRDPGLGSDEQFF
TRBD1	TRBV18	TRBJ1-2	14	-	TGTGCCAGCTCGACAGGGAGGGGGAACTATGGCTACACCTTC	CASSTGRGNYGYTF
-	TRBV19	TRBJ1-2	12	-	TGTGCCAGTAGCCACAGGGAGCGGGGCTACACCTTC	CASSHRERGYTF
-	TRBV4-2	TRBJ1-3	16	-	TGTGCCAGCAGCCAAGATCAGGGACTCTCTGGAAACACCATATATTTT	CASSQDQGLSGNTIYF
-	TRBV7-9	TRBJ1-2	14	-	TGTGCCAGCAGCTTAGTACAGGCCTACTATGGCTACACCTTC	CASSLVQAYYGYTF